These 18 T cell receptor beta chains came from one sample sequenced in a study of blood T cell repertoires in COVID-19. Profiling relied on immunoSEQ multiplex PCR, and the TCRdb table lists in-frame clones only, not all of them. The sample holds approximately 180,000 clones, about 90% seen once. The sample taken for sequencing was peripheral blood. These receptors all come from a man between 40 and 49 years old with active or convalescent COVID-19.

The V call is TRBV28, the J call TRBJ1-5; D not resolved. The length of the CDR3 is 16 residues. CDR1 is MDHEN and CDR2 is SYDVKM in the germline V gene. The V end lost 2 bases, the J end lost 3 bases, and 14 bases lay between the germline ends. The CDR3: CASSLSPRTSNQPQHF. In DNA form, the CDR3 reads TGTGCCAGCAGTTTAAGTCCCAGAACATCCAATCAGCCCCAGCATTTT. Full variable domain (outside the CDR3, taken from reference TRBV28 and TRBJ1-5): DVKVTQSSRYLVKRTGEKVFLECVQDMDHENMFWYRQDPGLGLRLIYFSYDVKMKEKGDIPEGYSVSREKKERFSLILESASTNQTSMYLCASSLSPRTSNQPQHFGDGTRLSIL.

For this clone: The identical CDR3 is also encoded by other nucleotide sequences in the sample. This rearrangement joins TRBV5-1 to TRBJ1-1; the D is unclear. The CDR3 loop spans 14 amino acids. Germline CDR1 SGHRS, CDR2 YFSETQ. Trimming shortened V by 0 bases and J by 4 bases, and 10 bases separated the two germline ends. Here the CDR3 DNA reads TGCGCCAGCAGCTTGGGCGGGCAGCGCACTGAAGCTTTCTTT. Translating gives CASSLGGQRTEAFF. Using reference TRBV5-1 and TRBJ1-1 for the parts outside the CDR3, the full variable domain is KAGVTQTPRYLIKTRGQQVTLSCSPISGHRSVSWYQQTPGQGLQFLFEYFSETQRNKGNFPGRFSGRQFSNSRSEMNVSTLELGDSALYLCASSLGGQRTEAFFGQGTRLTVV.

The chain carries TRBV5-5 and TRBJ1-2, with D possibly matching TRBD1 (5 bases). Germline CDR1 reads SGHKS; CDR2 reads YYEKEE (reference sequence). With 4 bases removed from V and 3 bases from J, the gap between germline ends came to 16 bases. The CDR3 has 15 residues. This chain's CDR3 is CASSPKGGADYGYTF. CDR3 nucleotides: TGTGCCAGCAGCCCCAAGGGCGGGGCCGACTATGGCTACACCTTC.

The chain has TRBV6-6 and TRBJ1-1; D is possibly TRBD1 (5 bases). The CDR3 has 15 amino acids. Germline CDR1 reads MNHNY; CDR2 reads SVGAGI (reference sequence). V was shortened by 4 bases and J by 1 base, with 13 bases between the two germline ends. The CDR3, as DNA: TGTGCCAGCAGTTGGATCGGGGGGAAGAACACTGAAGCTTTCTTT. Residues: CASSWIGGKNTEAFF.

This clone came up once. CDR3 nucleotide sequence: TGTGCCAGCAGCCAAGGCCCAGGGCCTTCTTTGAACACTGAAGCTTTCTTT. This translates into CASSQGPGPSLNTEAFF. The chain employs TRBV14 and TRBJ1-1; tentative D call: TRBD1 (5 bases). The CDR3 is 17 residues long. V was clipped by 1 base and J by 0 bases, with 15 bases between them. Germline assignment: CDR1 SGHDN and CDR2 FVKESK. The full variable domain, completed using reference TRBV14 and TRBJ1-1, is EAGVTQFPSHSVIEKGQTVTLRCDPISGHDNLYWYRRVMGKEIKFLLHFVKESKQDESGMPNNRFLAERTGGTYSTLKVQPAELEDSGVYFCASSQGPGPSLNTEAFFGQGTRLTVV.

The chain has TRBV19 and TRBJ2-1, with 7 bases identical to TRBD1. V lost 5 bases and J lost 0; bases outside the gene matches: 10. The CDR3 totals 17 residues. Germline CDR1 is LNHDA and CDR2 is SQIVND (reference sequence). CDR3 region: CASSPPPTGSSYNEQFF. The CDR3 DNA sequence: TGTGCCAGTAGTCCACCCCCGACAGGGAGCTCCTACAATGAGCAGTTCTTC.

The CDR3 bases are TGTGCCTGGAGTGGGCCACAGACCCAGTACTTC. The encoded protein is CAWSGPQTQYF. The chain recombines TRBV30 with TRBJ2-5, with D unresolved. Germline lookup yields CDR1 GTSNPN and CDR2 SVGIG (reference sequence). V gave up 1 base and J gave up 6 bases, with 6 bases separating them. The CDR3 length is 11 residues. Drawing the rest from reference TRBV30 and TRBJ2-5, the complete variable domain is SQTIHQWPATLVQPVGSPLSLECTVEGTSNPNLYWYRQAAGRGLQLLFYSVGIGQISSEVPQNLSASRPQDRQFILSSKKLLLSDSGFYLCAWSGPQTQYFGPGTRLLVL.

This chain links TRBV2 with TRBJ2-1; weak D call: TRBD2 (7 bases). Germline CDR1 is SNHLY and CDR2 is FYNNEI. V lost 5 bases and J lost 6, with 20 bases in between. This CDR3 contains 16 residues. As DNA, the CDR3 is TGTGCCAGCAGTACTTTCAGGGGAGGGTTCGGCAATGAGCAGTTCTTC. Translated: CASSTFRGGFGNEQFF.

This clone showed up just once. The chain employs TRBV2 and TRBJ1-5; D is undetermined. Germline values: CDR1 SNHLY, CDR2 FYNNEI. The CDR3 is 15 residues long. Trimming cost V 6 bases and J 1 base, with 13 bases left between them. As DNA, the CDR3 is TGTGCCAGCAGGGTGGGAGTCGCGAGCAATCAGCCCCAGCATTTT. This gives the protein CASRVGVASNQPQHF.

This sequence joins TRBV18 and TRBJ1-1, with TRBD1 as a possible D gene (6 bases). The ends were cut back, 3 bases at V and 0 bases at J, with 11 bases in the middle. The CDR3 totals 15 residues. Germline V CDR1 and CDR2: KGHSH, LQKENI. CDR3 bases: TGTGCCAGCTCACCGGTCGGGACAATGAACACTGAAGCTTTCTTT. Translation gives CASSPVGTMNTEAFF. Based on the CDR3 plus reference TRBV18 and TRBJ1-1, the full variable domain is NAGVMQNPRHLVRRRGQEARLRCSPMKGHSHVYWYRQLPEEGLKFMVYLQKENIIDESGMPKERFSAEFPKEGPSILRIQQVVRGDSAAYFCASSPVGTMNTEAFFGQGTRLTVV.

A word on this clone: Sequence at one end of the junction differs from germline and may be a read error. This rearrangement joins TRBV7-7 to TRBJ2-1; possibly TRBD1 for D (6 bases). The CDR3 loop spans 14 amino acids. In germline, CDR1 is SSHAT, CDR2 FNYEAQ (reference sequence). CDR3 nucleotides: TGTGCTAGCAGCCGGACTCCGGGGACAAATGAGCAGTTCTTC. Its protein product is CASSRTPGTNEQFF. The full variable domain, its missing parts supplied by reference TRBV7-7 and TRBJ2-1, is GAGVSQSPRYKVTKRGQDVTLRCDPISSHATLYWYQQALGQGPEFLTYFNYEAQPDKSGLPSDRFSAERPEGSISTLTIQRTEQRDSAMYRCASSRTPGTNEQFFGPGTRLTVL.

CDR3 nucleotide sequence: TGCGCCAGCAGCTGGGGAGACAGGGGCTATGGCTACACCTTC. Residues: CASSWGDRGYGYTF. The chain couples TRBV5-1 to TRBJ1-2; 8 bases fit TRBD1. From germline, CDR1 is SGHRS and CDR2 YFSETQ. CDR3 size: 14 residues. Trimming at V came to 3 bases and at J to 4 bases, leaving 5 bases not matched to a gene.

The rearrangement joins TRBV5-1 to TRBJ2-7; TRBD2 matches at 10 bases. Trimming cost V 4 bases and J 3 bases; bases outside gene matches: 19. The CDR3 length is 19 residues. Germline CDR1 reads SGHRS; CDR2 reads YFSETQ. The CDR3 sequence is CASSPTLQTSGVNIYEQYF. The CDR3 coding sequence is TGCGCCAGCAGCCCTACCTTACAAACTAGCGGGGTGAATATCTACGAGCAGTACTTC.

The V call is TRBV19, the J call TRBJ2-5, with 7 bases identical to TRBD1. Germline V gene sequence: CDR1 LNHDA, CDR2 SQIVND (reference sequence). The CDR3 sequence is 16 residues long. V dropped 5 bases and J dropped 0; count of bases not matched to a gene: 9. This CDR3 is CASSSRDRVYQETQYF. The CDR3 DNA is TGTGCCAGTAGTTCACGGGACAGAGTGTACCAAGAGACCCAGTACTTC.

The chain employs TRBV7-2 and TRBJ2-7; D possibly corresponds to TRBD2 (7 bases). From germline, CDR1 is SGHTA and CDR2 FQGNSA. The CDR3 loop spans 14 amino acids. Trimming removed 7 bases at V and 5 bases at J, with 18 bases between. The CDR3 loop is CASTALGGGHEQYF. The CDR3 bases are TGTGCCAGCACCGCGCTGGGGGGGGGCCACGAGCAGTACTTC.

The CDR3 DNA follows: TGCGCCAGCAGCCTAGGGACTAGCTGGTACAATGAGCAGTTCTTC. This gives the protein CASSLGTSWYNEQFF. The chain is built from TRBV4-1 and TRBJ2-1; 9 bases align to TRBD2. Per germline, CDR1 MGHRA and CDR2 YSYEKL. The CDR3 extends over 15 amino acids. Losses at the gene ends were 4 bases for V and 4 bases for J; bases not matched to a gene: 5.

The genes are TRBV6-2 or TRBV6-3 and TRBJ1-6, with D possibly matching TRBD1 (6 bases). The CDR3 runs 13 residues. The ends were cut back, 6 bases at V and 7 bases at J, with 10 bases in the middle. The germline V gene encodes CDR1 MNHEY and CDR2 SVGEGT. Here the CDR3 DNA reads TGTGCCAGCAGCCCGCAGGGGAATTCACCCCTCCACTTT. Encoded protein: CASSPQGNSPLHF.

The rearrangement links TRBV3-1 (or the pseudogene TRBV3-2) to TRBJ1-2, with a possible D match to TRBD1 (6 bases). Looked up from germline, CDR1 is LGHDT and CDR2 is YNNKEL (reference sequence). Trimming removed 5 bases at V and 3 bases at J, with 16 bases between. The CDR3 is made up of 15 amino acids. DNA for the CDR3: TGTGCCAGCAGCTTGGGAAGGGGGATAGACTATGGCTACACCTTC. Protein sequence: CASSLGRGIDYGYTF.